This is a list of T cell receptor beta chains from one sample in a study of blood T cell repertoires in COVID-19. The assay was immunoSEQ multiplex PCR, and TCRdb's table has in-frame clones only and misses some. The table lists around 310,000 clones, nearly 90% of them singletons, with over 9% in the top ten. What was sequenced was PBMCs or T cells enriched from blood (not recorded which). The receptors come from a woman aged 25 to 39 who had recovered from COVID-19. CDR3s include the opening cysteine and the closing phenylalanine or tryptophan. A D gene is named only where the DNA matches it firmly. The size entry is marked missing in some rows and otherwise reads once, few, many or a size class.

TRBV5-6,-,-,TRBJ1-1,CASSYDSSTEAFF,TGTGCCAGCAGCTACGACAGTAGCACTGAAGCTTTCTTT
TRBV4-1,-,TRBD1,TRBJ2-7,CASSQVGQGAREQYF,TGCGCCAGCAGCCAAGTGGGACAGGGGGCGAGGGAGCAGTACTTC
TRBV11-2,-,TRBD2,TRBJ2-1,CASSAFSGTSRFF,TGTGCCAGCAGCGCATTCTCCGGGACTAGCCGGTTCTTC
TRBV6-5,-,-,TRBJ2-1,CASSYQSGMGDEQFF,TGTGCCAGCAGTTATCAGTCGGGGATGGGCGATGAGCAGTTCTTC
TRBV10-1,-,TRBD1,TRBJ2-3,CASSESMARGHDTQYF,TGCGCCAGCAGTGAGTCAATGGCCAGGGGGCACGATACGCAGTATTTT
TRBV6-4,-,-,TRBJ1-1,CASSDGGQNTEAFF,TGTGCCAGCAGTGACGGGGGACAGAACACTGAAGCTTTCTTT
TRBV5-1,-,-,TRBJ1-1,CASSLSADTEAFF,TGCGCCAGCAGCTTGAGTGCGGACACTGAAGCTTTCTTT
TRBV2,-,-,TRBJ1-1,CASREGVLGTEAFF,TGTGCCAGCAGAGAGGGGGTTCTGGGGACTGAAGCTTTCTTT
TRBV7-9,-,-,TRBJ1-1,CASSVGQTNTEAFF,TGTGCCAGCAGCGTCGGACAGACGAACACTGAAGCTTTCTTT
TRBV5-3,-,-,TRBJ1-4,CARSLGGVEKLFF,TGTGCCAGAAGCTTGGGCGGGGTTGAAAAACTGTTTTTT
TRBV15,-,TRBD1,TRBJ1-5,CATSTRTPRQGANQPQHF,TGTGCCACCAGCACTCGAACCCCCAGACAGGGGGCCAATCAGCCCCAGCATTTT
TRBV6-4,-,TRBD1,TRBJ2-2,CASSRQGDTGELFF,TGTGCCAGCAGCCGACAGGGTGACACCGGGGAGCTGTTTTTT
TRBV5-1,-,-,TRBJ2-2,CASRGAPNTGELFF,TGCGCCAGTCGGGGGGCCCCGAACACCGGGGAGCTGTTTTTT
TRBV29-1,-,-,TRBJ1-4,CSVGVRGDGSTTNEKLFF,TGCAGCGTTGGTGTACGAGGAGACGGGTCAACAACTAATGAAAAACTGTTTTTT
TRBV7-3,-,TRBD2,TRBJ2-1,CASSLRTSGSYNEQFF,TGTGCCAGCAGCTTACGGACTAGCGGATCCTACAATGAGCAGTTCTTC
TRBV27,-,-,TRBJ1-2,CASSLGSRNYGYTF,TGTGCCAGCAGTTTGGGCTCACGGAACTATGGCTACACCTTC
TRBV5-4,-,-,TRBJ2-3,CASSITSTDTQYF,TGTGCCAGCAGCATTACTAGCACAGATACGCAGTATTTT
TRBV10-3,once,TRBD1,TRBJ2-6,CAIRDVNGQVLSSGANVLTF,TGTGCCATCAGAGACGTCAATGGACAGGTTCTCTCTTCGGGGGCCAACGTCCTGACTTTC
TRBV19,-,-,TRBJ1-1,CASSRVNTEAFF,TGTGCCAGTAGTCGAGTCAACACTGAAGCTTTCTTT
TRBV5-1,-,-,TRBJ1-4,CASSLGPTGDNEKLFF,TGCGCCAGCAGCTTGGGGCCGACGGGGGATAATGAAAAACTGTTTTTT
TRBV5-8,-,TRBD2,TRBJ2-1,CASSPSRSGVSYNEQFF,TGTGCCAGCAGTCCTTCGCGTAGCGGGGTTAGTTACAATGAGCAGTTCTTC
TRBV27,-,TRBD2,TRBJ2-7,CASSFAPRGLRYSYEQYF,TGTGCCAGCAGTTTCGCCCCCCGGGGACTACGATACTCCTACGAGCAGTACTTC
TRBV29-1,-,-,TRBJ1-4,CSVFRGGEDEKLFF,TGCAGCGTGTTTAGGGGGGGCGAGGATGAAAAACTGTTTTTT
TRBV5-4,-,TRBD2,TRBJ2-3,CASSQGLADTDTQYF,TGTGCCAGCAGCCAGGGACTAGCGGACACAGATACGCAGTATTTT
TRBV28,-,TRBD1,TRBJ2-3,CASSLGQVTDTQYF,TGTGCCAGCAGTCTCGGACAGGTCACAGATACGCAGTATTTT
TRBV19,-,-,TRBJ1-3,CASSITGAGNTIYF,TGTGCCAGTAGTATTACCGGGGCTGGAAACACCATATATTTT
TRBV14,-,-,TRBJ1-1,CASSLISRTRADF,TGTGCCAGCAGCCTAATTTCAAGAACCCGCGCCGACTTT
TRBV6-5,-,-,TRBJ1-2,CASSYSNIRGNYGYTF,TGTGCCAGCAGTTACTCAAATATCAGGGGTAACTATGGCTACACCTTC
TRBV6-5,-,-,TRBJ1-3,CASSSMPGLSGNTIYF,TGTGCCAGCAGTTCGATGCCGGGACTCTCTGGAAACACCATATATTTT
TRBV15,-,-,TRBJ2-5,CATSRTGFAQYF,TGTGCCACCAGCAGAACAGGGTTCGCCCAGTACTTC
TRBV30,-,-,TRBJ1-4,CAWNDQADQKLFF,TGTGCCTGGAACGATCAGGCAGATCAAAAACTGTTTTTT
TRBV18,-,TRBD1,TRBJ1-6,CASSFRDRGEGSPLHF,TGTGCCAGCTCATTCCGGGACAGGGGTGAGGGGTCACCCCTCCACTTT
TRBV19,-,-,TRBJ2-1,CASSIVPQGSSYNEQFF,TGTGCCAGTAGTATTGTCCCACAGGGAAGCTCCTACAATGAGCAGTTCTTC
TRBV3-1/TRBV3-2,-,-,TRBJ1-4,CASSQDSGEKLFF,TGTGCCAGCAGCCAAGATTCAGGGGAAAAACTGTTTTTT
TRBV6-5,-,-,TRBJ1-3,CASSYGQSGNTIYF,TGTGCCAGCAGTTACGGACAGTCGGGAAACACCATATATTTT
TRBV7-9,-,-,TRBJ2-4,CASSPRDTHIQYF,TGTGCCAGCAGCCCCCGGGACACTCACATTCAGTACTTC
TRBV12-3/TRBV12-4,-,TRBD1,TRBJ2-3,CATRQGTSDTQYF,TGTGCCACCAGACAGGGAACGTCAGATACGCAGTATTTT
TRBV3-1/TRBV3-2,once,-,TRBJ2-5,CASSQESSTQYF,TGTGCCAGCAGCCAAGAATCTTCGACCCAGTACTTC
TRBV7-9,once,-,TRBJ2-7,CASSRREQGWEQYF,TGTGCCAGCAGCCGGCGAGAACAGGGATGGGAGCAGTACTTC
TRBV11-3,-,TRBD2,TRBJ2-1,CASRREGSYNEQFF,TGTGCCAGCCGGCGGGAGGGCTCCTACAATGAGCAGTTCTTC
TRBV11-2,-,TRBD2,TRBJ2-1,CASSLGGSWYNEQFF,TGTGCCAGCAGCCTTGGCGGGAGCTGGTACAATGAGCAGTTCTTC
TRBV4-1,-,-,TRBJ1-2,CASSQDGYGYTF,TGCGCCAGCAGCCAAGACGGCTATGGCTACACCTTC
TRBV28,-,-,TRBJ1-3,CASRTGTTPDTIYF,TGTGCCAGCAGAACCGGGACTACGCCGGACACCATATATTTT
TRBV11-2,once,TRBD1,TRBJ2-5,CASSLGQGLGETQYF,TGTGCCAGCAGCTTAGGACAGGGCCTGGGGGAGACCCAGTACTTC
TRBV6-4,-,TRBD2,TRBJ2-1,CASSEEGILAGDREQFF,TGTGCCAGCAGTGAGGAAGGGATACTAGCGGGAGACCGGGAGCAGTTCTTC
TRBV12-3/TRBV12-4,-,TRBD2,TRBJ2-5,CASSLTGGETQYF,TGTGCCAGCAGTTTAACGGGGGGAGAGACCCAGTACTTC
TRBV7-3,-,TRBD1,TRBJ1-2,CASSLGQGAYGYTF,TGTGCCAGCAGCCTGGGACAGGGGGCGTATGGCTACACCTTC
TRBV7-9,few,-,TRBJ1-2,CASSSKTGTYGYTF,TGTGCCAGCAGCTCGAAAACAGGAACCTATGGCTACACCTTC
TRBV4-1,-,-,TRBJ2-7,CASSQRQENYEQYF,TGCGCCAGCAGCCAACGACAGGAAAACTACGAGCAGTACTTC
TRBV4-1,once,TRBD1,TRBJ2-3,CASSPKVGGLTDTQYF,TGCGCCAGCAGCCCCAAGGTAGGGGGCCTCACAGATACGCAGTATTTT
TRBV5-4,-,-,TRBJ1-5,CASSPGVNNQPQHF,TGTGCCAGCAGCCCAGGGGTGAACAATCAGCCCCAGCATTTT
TRBV3-1/TRBV3-2,-,-,TRBJ2-7,CASSQASYEQYF,TGTGCCAGCAGCCAAGCGAGCTACGAGCAGTACTTC
TRBV6-5,few,TRBD1,TRBJ1-5,CASSGQGADQHF,TGTGCCAGCAGCGGACAGGGGGCCGATCAGCATTTT
TRBV4-3,-,TRBD2,TRBJ2-1,CASSQSGTSSYNEQFF,TGCGCCAGCAGCCAGTCCGGGACTAGCTCCTACAATGAGCAGTTCTTC
TRBV2,-,TRBD1,TRBJ1-2,CASSRDTGAALGYTF,TGTGCCAGCAGTCGGGATACAGGGGCTGCTCTTGGCTACACCTTC
TRBV5-1,few,TRBD1,TRBJ1-2,CASSPGTGIVYDGYTF,TGCGCCAGCAGCCCGGGGACAGGGATCGTATACGATGGCTACACCTTC
TRBV19,-,-,TRBJ2-7,CASSIGTVSYEQYF,TGTGCCAGTAGTATAGGGACAGTTTCCTACGAGCAGTACTTC
TRBV3-1/TRBV3-2,-,TRBD1,TRBJ2-5,CASAYRGETQYF,TGTGCCAGCGCCTACAGGGGGGAGACCCAGTACTTC
TRBV6-2/TRBV6-3,-,TRBD1,TRBJ1-5,CASSIGQGLYSNQPQHF,TGTGCCAGCAGTATCGGACAGGGACTTTATAGCAATCAGCCCCAGCATTTT
TRBV28,-,TRBD2,TRBJ2-4,CASSLGLAGTKNIQYF,TGTGCCAGCAGTCTTGGACTAGCGGGGACCAAAAACATTCAGTACTTC